This TCR beta chain was recovered during a study of blood T cells in healthy people across ages. Donation came from healthy Caucasian individuals in Russia who were aged roughly 6 to 95. The V gene's germline CDR1 is MDHEN and CDR2 SYDVKM. The CDR3 runs to 13 residues. V lost 1 base and J lost 5; bases outside the gene matches: 1. Sample-barcoded 5' priming and a J-beta primer mix drove a second PCR of roughly 6 to 12 cycles. TCRdb analysed the 5' RACE reads with MiXCR anew, one entry per CDR3 protein. The sample holds about 680,000 distinct CDR3 sequences, approximately 49% seen once. Sample: blood. The chain carries TRBV28 and TRBJ1-2; 7 bases are shared with TRBD1. This clonotype was sampled from a woman in her fifties or sixties in good health. The CDR3 is CASSLSQGYGYTF. The CDR3 DNA sequence: TGTGCCAGCAGTTTATCACAGGGGTATGGCTACACCTTC.